This T cell receptor (beta chain) was retrieved from a study of blood T cell repertoires in COVID-19. The authors' processing: Amplifying reference gene primers gave estimates of nucleated cell counts. The protocol was immunoSEQ multiplex PCR, while the TCRdb copy is restricted to in-frame clones and leaves out a portion. D and trimming were read from the DNA, whereas the V and J calls and clone size are those reported in that table. The table includes around 250,000 clones, around 90% detected once. The V end was cut by 2 bases, the J end by 0 bases, with 17 bases between. The CDR3 is 17 amino acids. The germline CDR1 and CDR2 sequences are SQVTM and ANQGSEA.

V and J are TRBV29-1 and TRBJ2-1; no firm D call. Sequencing was done on a sample of PBMCs or T cells enriched from blood (not recorded which). This TCR came from a woman between 45 and 65 years old who had recovered from COVID-19. The CDR3 reads CSVELSALRRSYNEQFF. The CDR3 DNA sequence: TGCAGCGTTGAATTATCGGCTTTGCGGCGCTCCTACAATGAGCAGTTCTTC.